The 21 T cell receptor beta chains given below trace back to one sample, sequenced in a study of blood T cells in healthy people across ages. Primed by a sample-barcoded 5' primer and a J-beta primer mix, a second PCR proceeded for about 6 to 11 cycles. MiXCR, run by TCRdb on the 5' RACE reads, gives a single entry per CDR3 protein. In the table there are around 1,600,000 distinct CDR3 sequences, about 42% of which are singletons. The sequenced material came from blood. Source of these receptors: a woman younger than 35 in good health.

Notes on this clonotype: The junction differs from germline at one of its ends, possibly a read error. V usage is TRBV6-5 and J usage is TRBJ2-1; no clear D. CDR1 and CDR2 (germline): MNHEY, SVGAGI. The CDR3 consists of 17 residues. CDR3: CTSSYSLQKSSYNEQFF. The CDR3 DNA is TGTACCAGCAGTTACTCCCTGCAGAAGAGCTCCTACAATGAGCAGTTCTTC.

This clonotype was seen only a few times. The chain employs TRBV7-9 and TRBJ1-2; D not certain. V was shortened by 8 bases and J by 4 bases, with 20 bases between the two germline ends. Germline V lookup: CDR1 SEHNR, CDR2 FQNEAQ (reference sequence). This CDR3 comprises 15 residues. The CDR3 loop is CASLGFSTTPYGYTF. Written as DNA, the CDR3 is TGTGCCAGCTTAGGTTTCAGTACCACACCCTATGGCTACACCTTC.

CDR3 nucleotides: TGTGCCAGCAGCCTCAACCCGGGGGACTCCTACAATGAGCAGTTCTTC. As protein: CASSLNPGDSYNEQFF. J is TRBJ2-1 and V is TRBV28; D is possibly TRBD2 (6 bases). Per germline, CDR1 MDHEN and CDR2 SYDVKM. The CDR3 consists of 16 residues. V lost 6 bases, J lost 0 bases, and 15 bases lay in between. The variable domain in full, with the rest retrieved from reference TRBV28 and TRBJ2-1, is DVKVTQSSRYLVKRTGEKVFLECVQDMDHENMFWYRQDPGLGLRLIYFSYDVKMKEKGDIPEGYSVSREKKERFSLILESASTNQTSMYLCASSLNPGDSYNEQFFGPGTRLTVL.

The chain employs TRBV9 and TRBJ2-7; TRBD2 matches 9 bases. The CDR3 has 15 residues. CDR1 and CDR2 (germline): SGDLS, YYNGEE. Unmatched junction bases numbered 5, after V lost 0 bases and J lost 4 bases. DNA of the CDR3: TGTGCCAGCAGCGTAGCAGGGACTAGCAATTACGAGCAGTACTTC. Residues: CASSVAGTSNYEQYF.

This clonotype appeared a few times. The chain links TRBV4-1 to TRBJ2-3, with 7 bases aligning to TRBD2. J lost 6 bases, V lost 1 base, and 7 bases had no gene match. This CDR3 is built from 15 residues. CDR1 and CDR2 (germline): MGHRA, YSYEKL. CDR3 in DNA: TGCGCCAGCAGCCAAGTTGACGGGGGGACCGATACGCAGTATTTT. This codes for CASSQVDGGTDTQYF.

This clonotype has only a few counts. V is TRBV7-9 and J is TRBJ2-5; D remains ambiguous. Germline V gene data show CDR1 as SEHNR and CDR2 as FQNEAQ (reference sequence). V gave up 6 bases and J gave up 0 bases, with 8 bases separating them. The CDR3 spans 13 residues. The CDR3: CASRTLYQETQYF. The CDR3, as DNA: TGTGCCAGCAGAACACTGTACCAAGAGACCCAGTACTTC. Drawing the rest from reference TRBV7-9 and TRBJ2-5, the complete variable domain is DTGVSQNPRHKITKRGQNVTFRCDPISEHNRLYWYRQTLGQGPEFLTYFQNEAQLEKSRLLSDRFSAERPKGSFSTLEIQRTEQGDSAMYLCASRTLYQETQYFGPGTRLLVL.

The chain joins TRBV20-1 to TRBJ1-2; 8 bases line up with TRBD1. The CDR3 totals 14 residues. The germline gives CDR1 DFQATT, CDR2 SNEGSKA (reference sequence). V lost 5 bases and J lost 6; bases outside the gene matches: 11. CDR3 in DNA: TGCAGTGCTGCCGGACAGGGAATTAGTGATGGCTACACCTTC. Residues: CSAAGQGISDGYTF.

This clonotype was counted only a few times. The rearrangement uses TRBV12-3 or TRBV12-4 and TRBJ1-2; D is unresolved. Trimming pared 5 bases from V and 8 bases from J, leaving 18 bases between. The CDR3 loop spans 14 amino acids. CDR3 protein: CASSPRRSGGGYTF. The CDR3, as DNA: TGTGCCAGCAGTCCGAGGCGCTCAGGAGGAGGCTACACCTTC.

The CDR3 nucleotides are TGCAGTGCTAGACTAGCGAGAGTTCATGAGCAGTACTTC. The encoded protein is CSARLARVHEQYF. The chain combines TRBV20-1 with TRBJ2-7; D perhaps matches TRBD2 (6 bases). Germline loops: CDR1 DFQATT, CDR2 SNEGSKA (reference sequence). The V and J ends lost 2 bases and 7 bases respectively, with 15 bases between them. This CDR3 comprises 13 residues.

CDR3 sequence (DNA): TGCAGCGTTGCATCTCAGTGGGGAAACACCATATATTTT. Its translation is CSVASQWGNTIYF. The rearrangement joins TRBV29-1 to TRBJ1-3; D remains unclear. CDR1 SQVTM and CDR2 ANQGSEA come from the germline V gene. CDR3 size: 13 residues. Trimming removed 4 bases from V and 4 bases from J, with 11 bases in between.

This clonotype was found a few times. The CDR3 DNA reads TGTGCCAGGAGACTAGCGGGATACTACGAGCAGTACTTC. Its protein is CARRLAGYYEQYF. The chain joins TRBV12-3 or TRBV12-4 to TRBJ2-7, with 11 bases aligning to TRBD2. V lost 9 bases to trimming and J lost 3 bases; unmatched junction nucleotides: 4. CDR3 length: 13 amino acids.

This rearrangement joins TRBV7-2 to TRBJ2-5; possible D gene TRBD2, 5 bases. Germline values: CDR1 SGHTA, CDR2 FQGNSA. CDR3 length equals 15 residues. V was pared by 5 bases and J by 5 bases, with 18 bases between. CDR3 nucleotide sequence: TGTGCCAGCAGCCCCTTGCTAGCAGGTCGTGAGACCCAGTACTTC. It yields the protein CASSPLLAGRETQYF.

Points on this clonotype: An end of the junction differs from the germline gene, which may be a read error. The V gene is TRBV6-2 or TRBV6-3, the J gene TRBJ2-3; D possibly corresponds to TRBD1 (6 bases). Germline values: CDR1 MNHEY, CDR2 SVGEGT. CDR3 length: 14 amino acids. The CDR3 region has the DNA TGTGCCAGCAGTCAGACGACAGGCACAGAGACGCAGTATTTT. Protein sequence: CASSQTTGTETQYF.

This clonotype was detected a few times. A junction end diverges from the germline sequence, so it may reflect a read error. The CDR3 DNA follows: TGTGCCAGCACTTTAACCGGGACATCCGACATTCAGTACTTC. This sequence encodes CASTLTGTSDIQYF. The chain recombines TRBV12-3 or TRBV12-4 with TRBJ2-4; D is possibly TRBD1 (6 bases). The CDR3 runs to 14 residues.

This clonotype was seen more than once but under ten times. V gene TRBV28 combines with J gene TRBJ1-2; TRBD1 agrees at 9 bases. The CDR3 length is 14 residues. From germline, CDR1 is MDHEN and CDR2 SYDVKM. V lost 7 bases and J lost 4; bases outside the gene matches: 7. CDR3 sequence (DNA): TGTGCCAGCACGGCCGGGACAGGGTCCTATGGCTACACCTTC. It translates to CASTAGTGSYGYTF.

The sample holds one count of this clonotype. The rearrangement uses TRBV21-1 and TRBJ2-7; the table's TRBD1 call for D was not verified on the DNA. TRBV21-1 is a pseudogene segment. This CDR3 region has 15 residues. The CDR3 sequence: CASSKDVGGPYEQYF. The CDR3 nucleotides read TGTGCCAGCAGCAAAGACGTCGGGGGTCCCTACGAGCAGTACTTC.

J is TRBJ2-1 and V is TRBV21-1; the tabulated D call, TRBD2, remains unverified against the DNA. The better agreement between TRBJ2-7 and the DNA end casts doubt on the J call. TRBV21-1 is designated a pseudogene. CDR3 length: 15 amino acids. The CDR3 region is CASTPELAGYNEQYF. The CDR3 DNA is TGTGCCAGCACCCCCGAATTAGCGGGTTACAATGAGCAGTACTTC.

This chain connects TRBV28 to TRBJ2-3; no firm D call. The CDR3 loop spans 16 amino acids. The V end lost 5 bases, the J end lost 1 base, and 16 bases lay between the germline ends. The germline V gene encodes CDR1 MDHEN and CDR2 SYDVKM. The CDR3 coding sequence is TGTGCCAGCAGTCCACAGAGTCGCATAGGCACAGATACGCAGTATTTT. Amino acid sequence: CASSPQSRIGTDTQYF.

The chain couples TRBV20-1 to TRBJ2-4; D may be TRBD1 (6 bases). This CDR3 is built from 15 residues. Trimming shortened V by 5 bases and J by 1 base, and 15 bases separated the two germline ends. The germline V gene has CDR1 DFQATT and CDR2 SNEGSKA (reference sequence). The CDR3 region is CSAGKTGLAKNIQYF. In nucleotides, the CDR3 is TGCAGTGCTGGGAAGACAGGTTTGGCCAAAAACATTCAGTACTTC.

The chain carries TRBV29-1 and TRBJ2-1; no clear D gene. V dropped 4 bases and J dropped 0 bases, with 10 bases sitting between them. Germline V gene lookup returns CDR1 SQVTM and CDR2 ANQGSEA. The CDR3 contains 14 residues. For the CDR3, the DNA is TGCAGCGTTGCCCCAAGAAGCTCCTACAATGAGCAGTTCTTC. It specifies CSVAPRSSYNEQFF.

This clonotype has ten or more counts. This chain links TRBV3-1 with TRBJ2-3; D gene unclear. Trimming took off 4 bases at V and 3 bases at J, with 5 bases between the two ends. The CDR3 runs to 12 residues. From germline, CDR1 is LGHDT and CDR2 YNNKEL (reference sequence). CDR3 in amino acids: CASSRRTDTQYF. CDR3 nucleotide sequence: TGTGCCAGCAGCCGACGGACAGATACGCAGTATTTT.